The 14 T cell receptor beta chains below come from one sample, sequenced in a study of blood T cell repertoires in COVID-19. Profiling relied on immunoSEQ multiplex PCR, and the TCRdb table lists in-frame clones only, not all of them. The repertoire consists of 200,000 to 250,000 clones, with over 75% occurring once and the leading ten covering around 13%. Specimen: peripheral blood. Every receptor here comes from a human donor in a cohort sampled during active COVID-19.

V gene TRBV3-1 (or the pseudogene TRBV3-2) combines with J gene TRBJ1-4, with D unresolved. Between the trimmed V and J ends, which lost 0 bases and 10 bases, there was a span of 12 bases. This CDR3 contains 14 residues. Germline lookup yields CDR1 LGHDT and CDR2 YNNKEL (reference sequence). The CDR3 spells CASSQDLSGGKLFF. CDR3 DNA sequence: TGTGCCAGCAGCCAAGATCTGTCTGGCGGAAAACTGTTTTTT.

The chain's CDR3 is CASLPGRANTEAFF. CDR3 nucleotide sequence: TGTGCCAGCCTTCCGGGAAGGGCGAACACTGAAGCTTTCTTT. The chain combines TRBV7-9 with TRBJ1-1; D remains ambiguous. V was pared by 8 bases and J by 1 base, with 14 bases between. Germline V gene lookup returns CDR1 SEHNR and CDR2 FQNEAQ (reference sequence). The CDR3 loop spans 14 amino acids.

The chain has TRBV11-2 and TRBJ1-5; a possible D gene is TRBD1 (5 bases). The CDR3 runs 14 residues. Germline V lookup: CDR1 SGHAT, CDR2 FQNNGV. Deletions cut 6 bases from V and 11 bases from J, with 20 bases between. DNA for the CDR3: TGTGCCAGCAGTTCGTTGACAGACCTTATGGCCCAGCATTTT. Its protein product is CASSSLTDLMAQHF.

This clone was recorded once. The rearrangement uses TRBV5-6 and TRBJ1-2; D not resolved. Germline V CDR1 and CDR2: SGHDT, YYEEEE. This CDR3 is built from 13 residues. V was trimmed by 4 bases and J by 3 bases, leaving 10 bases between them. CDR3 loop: CASSPIRYYGYTF. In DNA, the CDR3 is TGTGCCAGCAGCCCTATCCGTTACTATGGCTACACCTTC.

CDR3 bases: TGTGCCAGCAGTTACTCTCGACAGACAGGGGGCCATGGCTACACCTTC. Translating it yields CASSYSRQTGGHGYTF. This chain links TRBV6-2 or TRBV6-3 with TRBJ1-2, with 10 bases aligning to TRBD1. Germline-derived CDR1 and CDR2 are MNHEY and SVGEGT. The CDR3 contains 16 residues. With 0 bases clipped from V and 6 bases from J, the junction kept 7 bases outside the gene matches.

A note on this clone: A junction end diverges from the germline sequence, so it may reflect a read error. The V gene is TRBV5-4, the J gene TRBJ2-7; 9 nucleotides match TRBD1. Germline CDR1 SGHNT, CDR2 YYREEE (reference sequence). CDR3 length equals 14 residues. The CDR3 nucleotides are TGTGCCAGCACCGGACAGGGGCCCTCCTCCGAGCAGTACTTC. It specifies CASTGQGPSSEQYF.

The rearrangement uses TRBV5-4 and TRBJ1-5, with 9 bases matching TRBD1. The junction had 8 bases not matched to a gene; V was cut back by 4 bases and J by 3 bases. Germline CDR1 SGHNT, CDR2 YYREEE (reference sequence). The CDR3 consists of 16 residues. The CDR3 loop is CASSNPRDRDNQPQHF. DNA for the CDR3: TGTGCCAGCAGCAACCCAAGGGACAGGGACAATCAGCCCCAGCATTTT.

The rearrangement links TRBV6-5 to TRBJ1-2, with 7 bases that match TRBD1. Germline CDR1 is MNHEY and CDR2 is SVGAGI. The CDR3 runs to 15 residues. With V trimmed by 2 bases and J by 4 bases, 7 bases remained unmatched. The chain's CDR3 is CASSYTYRGSYGYTF. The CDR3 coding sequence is TGTGCCAGCAGTTACACGTACAGGGGTAGCTATGGCTACACCTTC.

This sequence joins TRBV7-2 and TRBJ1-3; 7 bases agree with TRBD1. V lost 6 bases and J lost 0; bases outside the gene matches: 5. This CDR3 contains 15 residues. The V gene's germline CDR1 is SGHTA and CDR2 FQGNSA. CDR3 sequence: CASSRDSYSGNTIYF. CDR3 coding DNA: TGTGCCAGCAGTCGGGACAGCTACTCTGGAAACACCATATATTTT. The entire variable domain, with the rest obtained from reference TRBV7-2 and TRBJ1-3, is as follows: GAGVSQSPSNKVTEKGKDVELRCDPISGHTALYWYRQSLGQGLEFLIYFQGNSAPDKSGLPSDRFSAERTGGSVSTLTIQRTQQEDSAVYLCASSRDSYSGNTIYFGEGSWLTVV.

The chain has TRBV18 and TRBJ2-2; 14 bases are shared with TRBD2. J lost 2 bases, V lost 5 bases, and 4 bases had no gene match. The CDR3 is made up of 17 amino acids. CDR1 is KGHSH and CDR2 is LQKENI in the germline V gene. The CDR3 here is CASSSGLAGVNTGELFF. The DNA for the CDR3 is TGTGCCAGCTCATCGGGACTAGCGGGGGTCAACACCGGGGAGCTGTTTTTT.

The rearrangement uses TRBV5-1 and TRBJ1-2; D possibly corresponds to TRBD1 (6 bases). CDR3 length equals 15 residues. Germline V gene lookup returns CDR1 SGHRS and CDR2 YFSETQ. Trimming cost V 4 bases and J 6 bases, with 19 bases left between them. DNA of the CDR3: TGCGCCAGCAGCCGCTTGGGGGGGGCCAGCGATGGCTACACCTTC. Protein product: CASSRLGGASDGYTF.

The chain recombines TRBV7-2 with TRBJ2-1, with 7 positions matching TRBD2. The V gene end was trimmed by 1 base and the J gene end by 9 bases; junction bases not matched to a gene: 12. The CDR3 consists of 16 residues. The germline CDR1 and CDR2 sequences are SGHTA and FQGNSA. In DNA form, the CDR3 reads TGTGCCAGCAGCTTAGTCCCAGCGGGATTACCAGCTGAGCAGTTCTTC. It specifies CASSLVPAGLPAEQFF. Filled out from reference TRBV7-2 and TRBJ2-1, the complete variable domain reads GAGVSQSPSNKVTEKGKDVELRCDPISGHTALYWYRQSLGQGLEFLIYFQGNSAPDKSGLPSDRFSAERTGGSVSTLTIQRTQQEDSAVYLCASSLVPAGLPAEQFFGPGTRLTVL.

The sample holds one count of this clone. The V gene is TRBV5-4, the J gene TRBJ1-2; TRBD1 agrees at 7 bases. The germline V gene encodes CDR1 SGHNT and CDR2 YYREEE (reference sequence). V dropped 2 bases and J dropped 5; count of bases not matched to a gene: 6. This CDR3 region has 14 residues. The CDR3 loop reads CASSLGTAIYGYTF. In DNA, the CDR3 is TGTGCCAGCAGCTTAGGGACAGCGATTTATGGCTACACCTTC.

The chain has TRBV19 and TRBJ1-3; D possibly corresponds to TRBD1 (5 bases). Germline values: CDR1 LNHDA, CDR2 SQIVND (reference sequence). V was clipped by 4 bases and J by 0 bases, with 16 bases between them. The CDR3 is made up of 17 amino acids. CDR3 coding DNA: TGTGCCAGTAGTACCTTTTTGGACACTTTCTCTGGAAACACCATATATTTT. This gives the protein CASSTFLDTFSGNTIYF.